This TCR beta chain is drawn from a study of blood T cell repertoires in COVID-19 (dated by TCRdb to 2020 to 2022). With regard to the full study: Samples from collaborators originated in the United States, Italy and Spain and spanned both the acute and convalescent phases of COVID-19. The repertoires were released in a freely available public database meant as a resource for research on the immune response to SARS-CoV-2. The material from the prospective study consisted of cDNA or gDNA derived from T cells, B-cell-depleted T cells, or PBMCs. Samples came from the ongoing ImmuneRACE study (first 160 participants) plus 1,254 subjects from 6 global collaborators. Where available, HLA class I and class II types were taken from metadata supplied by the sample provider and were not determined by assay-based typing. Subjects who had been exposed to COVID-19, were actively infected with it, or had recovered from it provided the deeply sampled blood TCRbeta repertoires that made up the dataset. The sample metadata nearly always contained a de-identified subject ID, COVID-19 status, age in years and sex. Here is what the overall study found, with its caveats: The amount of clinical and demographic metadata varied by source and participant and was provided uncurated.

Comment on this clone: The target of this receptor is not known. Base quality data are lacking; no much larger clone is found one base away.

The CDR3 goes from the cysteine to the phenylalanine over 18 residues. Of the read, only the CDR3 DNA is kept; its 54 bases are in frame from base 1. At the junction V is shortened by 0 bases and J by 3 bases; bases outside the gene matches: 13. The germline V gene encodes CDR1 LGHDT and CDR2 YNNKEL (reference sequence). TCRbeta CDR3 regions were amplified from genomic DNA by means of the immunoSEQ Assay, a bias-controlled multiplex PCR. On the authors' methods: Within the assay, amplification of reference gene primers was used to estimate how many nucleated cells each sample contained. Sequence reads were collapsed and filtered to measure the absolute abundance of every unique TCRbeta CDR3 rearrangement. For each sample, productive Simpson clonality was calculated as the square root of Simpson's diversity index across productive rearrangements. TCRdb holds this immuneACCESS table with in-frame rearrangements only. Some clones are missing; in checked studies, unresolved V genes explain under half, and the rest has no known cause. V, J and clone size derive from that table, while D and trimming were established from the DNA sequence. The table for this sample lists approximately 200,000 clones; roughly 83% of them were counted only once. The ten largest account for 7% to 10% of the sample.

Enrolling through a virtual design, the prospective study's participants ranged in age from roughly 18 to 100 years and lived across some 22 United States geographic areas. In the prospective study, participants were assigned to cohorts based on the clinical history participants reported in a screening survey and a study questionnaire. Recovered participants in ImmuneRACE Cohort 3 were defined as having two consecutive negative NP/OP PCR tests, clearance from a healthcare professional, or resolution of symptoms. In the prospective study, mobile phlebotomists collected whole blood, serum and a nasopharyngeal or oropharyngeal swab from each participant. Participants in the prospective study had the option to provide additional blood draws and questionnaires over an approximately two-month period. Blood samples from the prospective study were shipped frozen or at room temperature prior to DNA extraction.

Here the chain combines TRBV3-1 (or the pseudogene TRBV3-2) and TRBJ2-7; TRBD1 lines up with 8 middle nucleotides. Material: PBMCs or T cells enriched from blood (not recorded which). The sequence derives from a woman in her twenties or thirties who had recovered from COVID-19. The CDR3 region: CASSQDSLLDRVLYEQYF. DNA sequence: TGTGCCAGCAGCCAAGATTCGCTCCTGGACAGGGTGCTCTACGAGCAGTACTTC.